Below, one TCR beta chain is given with its context. What it recognizes is unknown. Building the TCR beta libraries relied on iRepertoire HTBI primers, and CDR3 regions underwent Arm-PCR. Per the study methods: Analysis of the samples identified roughly 62 TRBV and around 13 TRBJ segments. TCRdb reprocessed the multiplex PCR reads via MiXCR and lists one record per CDR3 protein. The V and J calls were not made by the authors but by TCRdb's processing. The sample has a few hundred thousand distinct CDR3 sequences; roughly 23% are singletons. The germline V gene encodes CDR1 MNHNS and CDR2 SASEGT. CDR3 length equals 17 residues. The V end was cut by 5 bases, the J end by 0 bases, with 17 bases between. The data were taken from a study of regulatory T cells in long-lasting Graves disease. Study-level information: Persistent Graves' disease meant over 5 years of antithyroid drugs with positive TSH receptor antibodies.

Stated time point: persistent/refractory GD, antithyroid drugs over 5 years with positive TRAb. TCR sequences were obtained from RNA taken from PBMCs. Study-level points and caveats: Possibly, too few samples lowered accuracy.

This TCR was sampled from a woman in her thirties or forties with Graves disease. The material was peripheral blood mononuclear cells (PBMCs), obtained when the disease was refractory, from a patient treated with antithyroid drugs. This chain joins TRBV6-1 and TRBJ1-5, with D perhaps TRBD1 (6 bases). CDR3 residues: CASSSLGQSYSNQPQHF. The CDR3, as DNA: TGTGCCAGCAGTAGTCTGGGACAAAGTTATAGCAATCAGCCCCAGCATTTT.